This TCR beta chain came from a study of blood T cell repertoires in COVID-19. About the research overall: Collection of acute and convalescent COVID-19 samples took place in the United States, Italy and Spain. Sources were T cells, B-cell-depleted T cells, or PBMCs; the material itself was cDNA or gDNA.

Germline CDR1 SEHNR, CDR2 FQNEAQ (reference sequence). V was shortened by 5 bases and J by 0 bases, with 8 bases between the two germline ends. The CDR3 contains 14 residues. This table comes from immunoSEQ multiplex PCR, and its TCRdb copy is limited to in-frame clones, with some not included. This table holds tens of thousands of clones, more than 65% found once. The V and J genes are TRBV7-9 and TRBJ2-4; the D is unclear. This receptor was identified in an elderly man with active or convalescent COVID-19. Sequencing input: peripheral blood. CDR3 in amino acids: CASSRDIAKNIQYF. CDR3 DNA: TGTGCCAGCAGCCGCGATATAGCCAAAAACATTCAGTACTTC.